The clone carrying this T cell receptor beta chain was seen a few times. What it binds is unknown. The data are from a study of identical twins. Study-wide points: The models systematically underestimated how much out-of-frame TCR alpha was shared in monozygotic twins.

Donors were all healthy Caucasians. The length of the CDR3 is 16 residues. V was cut by 4 bases and J by 4 bases, with 18 bases left in between. CDR1 is KGHDR, CDR2 SFDVKD, per germline. Template switching added a universal primer site, and cDNA bore unique molecular identifiers. Using its own MiXCR run on the 5' RACE reads, TCRdb lists one record per CDR3 protein. The sample lists a few hundred thousand distinct CDR3 sequences, 9% seen once, with roughly 8.7% in the top ten. This chain uses TRBV24-1 with TRBJ1-2; maybe TRBD1 (5 bases). What was sequenced was naive T cells sorted from blood. The receptor comes from a woman in her fifties or sixties in good health. The CDR3 spells CATSEARTDTLYGYTF. The CDR3 DNA reads TGTGCCACCAGTGAAGCCAGGACGGACACGCTCTATGGCTACACCTTC.